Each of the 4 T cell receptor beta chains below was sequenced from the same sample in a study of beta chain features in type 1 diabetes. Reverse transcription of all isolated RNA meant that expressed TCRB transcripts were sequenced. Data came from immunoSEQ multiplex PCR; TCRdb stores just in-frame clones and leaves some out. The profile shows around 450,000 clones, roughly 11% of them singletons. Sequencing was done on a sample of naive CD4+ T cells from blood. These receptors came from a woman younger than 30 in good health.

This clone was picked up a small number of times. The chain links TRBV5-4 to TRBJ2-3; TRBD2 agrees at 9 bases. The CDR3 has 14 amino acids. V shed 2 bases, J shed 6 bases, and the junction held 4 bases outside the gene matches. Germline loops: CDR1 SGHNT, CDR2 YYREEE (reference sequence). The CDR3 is CASSFLAGKDTQYF. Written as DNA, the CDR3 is TGTGCCAGCAGCTTTCTAGCGGGGAAGGATACGCAGTATTTT.

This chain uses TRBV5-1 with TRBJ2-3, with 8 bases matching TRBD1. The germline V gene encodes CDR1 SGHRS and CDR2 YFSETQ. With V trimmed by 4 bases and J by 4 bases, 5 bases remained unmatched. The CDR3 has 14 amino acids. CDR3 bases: TGCGCCAGCAGCAGCGGACAGGGCCCAGATACGCAGTATTTT. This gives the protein CASSSGQGPDTQYF.

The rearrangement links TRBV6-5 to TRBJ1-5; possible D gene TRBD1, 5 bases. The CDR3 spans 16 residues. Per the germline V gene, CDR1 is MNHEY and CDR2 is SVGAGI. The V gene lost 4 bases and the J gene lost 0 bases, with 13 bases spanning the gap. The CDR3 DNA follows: TGTGCCAGCAGTTTGACAGCCCTTCATAGCAATCAGCCCCAGCATTTT. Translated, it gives CASSLTALHSNQPQHF.

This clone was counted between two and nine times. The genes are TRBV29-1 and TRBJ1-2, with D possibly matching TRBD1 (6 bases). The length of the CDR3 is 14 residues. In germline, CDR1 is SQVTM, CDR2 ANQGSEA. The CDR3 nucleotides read TGCACCCTAAACACGGACAGTCAAGGGTATGGCTACACCTTC. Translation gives CTLNTDSQGYGYTF.